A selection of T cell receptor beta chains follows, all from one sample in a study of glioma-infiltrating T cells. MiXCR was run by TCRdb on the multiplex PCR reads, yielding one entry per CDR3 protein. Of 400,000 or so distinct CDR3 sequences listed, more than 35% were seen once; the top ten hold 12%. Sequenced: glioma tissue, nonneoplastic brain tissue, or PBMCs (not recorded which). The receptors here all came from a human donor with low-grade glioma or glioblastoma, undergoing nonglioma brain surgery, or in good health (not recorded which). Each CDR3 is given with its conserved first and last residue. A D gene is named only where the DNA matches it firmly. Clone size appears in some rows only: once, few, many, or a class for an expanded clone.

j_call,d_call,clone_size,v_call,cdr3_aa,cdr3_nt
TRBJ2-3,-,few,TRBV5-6,CASSLRSGGTQYF,TGTGCCAGCAGCTTGCGAAGTGGCGGTACGCAGTATTTT
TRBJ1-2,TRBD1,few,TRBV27,CASSAETGGGYGYTF,TGTGCCAGCAGCGCTGAGACAGGGGGTGGGTATGGCTACACCTTC
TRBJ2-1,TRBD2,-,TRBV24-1,CATSDNGGNEQFF,TGTGCCACCAGTGATAACGGGGGGAATGAGCAGTTCTTC
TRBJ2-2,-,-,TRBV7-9,CASSLVATGELFF,TGTGCCAGCAGCCTAGTGGCGACCGGGGAGCTGTTTTTT
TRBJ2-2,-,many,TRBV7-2,CASSLVHLDGELFF,TGTGCCAGCAGCTTAGTACATCTAGACGGGGAGCTGTTTTTT
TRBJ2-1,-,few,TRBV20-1,CRTTGSGDEQFF,TGCCGTACCACAGGGAGCGGGGATGAGCAGTTCTTC
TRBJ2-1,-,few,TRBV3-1,CASSQVRLAIYNEQFF,TGTGCCAGCAGCCAAGTCAGGCTAGCCATTTACAATGAGCAGTTCTTC
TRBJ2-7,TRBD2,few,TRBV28,CASTTRLAREQYF,TGTGCCAGCACGACCCGACTAGCGCGGGAGCAGTACTTC
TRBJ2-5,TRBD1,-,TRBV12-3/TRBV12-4,CASRMGQGEETQYF,TGTGCCAGCAGGATGGGACAGGGGGAAGAGACCCAGTACTTC
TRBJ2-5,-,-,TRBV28,CASRQETQSF,TGTGCCAGTAGACAAGAGACCCAGTCCTTC
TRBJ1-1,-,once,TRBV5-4,CVSSSTGTHTEAFF,TGTGTCAGCAGCTCGACCGGGACGCACACTGAAGCTTTCTTT
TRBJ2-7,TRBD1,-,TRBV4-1,CASSQGRDRGAYEQYF,TGCGCCAGCAGCCAAGGCCGGGACAGGGGGGCCTACGAGCAGTACTTC
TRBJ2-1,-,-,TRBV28,CASSALGFSYNEQFF,TGTGCCAGCAGTGCCTTAGGTTTCTCCTACAATGAGCAGTTCTTC
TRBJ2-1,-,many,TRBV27,CASSFVSGTSSYNEQFF,TGTGCCAGCAGTTTCGTAAGCGGGACAAGCTCCTACAATGAGCAGTTCTTC
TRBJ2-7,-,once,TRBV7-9,CASSRGANYEQYF,TGTGCCAGCAGCCGTGGGGCTAACTACGAGCAGTACTTC
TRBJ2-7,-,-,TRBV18,CASSPGGTGEQYF,TGTGCCAGCTCACCGGGCGGAACTGGCGAGCAGTACTTC
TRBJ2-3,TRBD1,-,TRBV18,CASSAPGQSTDTQYF,TGTGCCAGCTCAGCCCCGGGACAGAGCACAGATACGCAGTATTTT
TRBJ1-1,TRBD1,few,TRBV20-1,CSARDGGQGAVETFF,TGCAGTGCTAGAGATGGGGGGCAGGGGGCGGTTGAAACTTTCTTT
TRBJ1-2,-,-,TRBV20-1,CSARDVRVKSITNYGYTF,TGCAGTGCTAGAGATGTCAGGGTAAAATCCATCACTAACTATGGCTACACCTTC
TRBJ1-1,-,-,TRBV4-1,CASSPLGTTADTEAFF,TGCGCCAGCAGCCCCCTAGGAACAACAGCAGACACTGAAGCTTTCTTT
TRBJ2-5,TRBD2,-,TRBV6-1,CASSRRGPAGGNQGKTQYF,TGTGCCAGCAGTCGTCGGGGACCAGCGGGAGGGAACCAGGGGAAGACCCAGTACTTC
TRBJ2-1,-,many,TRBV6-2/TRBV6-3,CASTRSESYNEQFF,TGTGCCAGCACCCGCTCTGAATCCTACAATGAGCAGTTCTTC
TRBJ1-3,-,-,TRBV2,CASKGTAGNTIYF,TGTGCCAGCAAGGGGACTGCTGGAAACACCATATATTTT
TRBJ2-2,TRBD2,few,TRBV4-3,CASSHLGTSGTTGELFF,TGCGCCAGCAGCCATCTCGGGACTAGCGGGACGACCGGGGAGCTGTTTTTT
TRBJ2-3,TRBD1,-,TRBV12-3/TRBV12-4,CASSYGTGVSTDTQYF,TGTGCCAGCAGTTACGGGACAGGGGTGAGCACAGATACGCAGTATTTT
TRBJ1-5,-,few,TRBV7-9,CASSLSLTGPQHF,TGTGCCAGCAGCTTATCCCTAACAGGTCCCCAGCATTTT